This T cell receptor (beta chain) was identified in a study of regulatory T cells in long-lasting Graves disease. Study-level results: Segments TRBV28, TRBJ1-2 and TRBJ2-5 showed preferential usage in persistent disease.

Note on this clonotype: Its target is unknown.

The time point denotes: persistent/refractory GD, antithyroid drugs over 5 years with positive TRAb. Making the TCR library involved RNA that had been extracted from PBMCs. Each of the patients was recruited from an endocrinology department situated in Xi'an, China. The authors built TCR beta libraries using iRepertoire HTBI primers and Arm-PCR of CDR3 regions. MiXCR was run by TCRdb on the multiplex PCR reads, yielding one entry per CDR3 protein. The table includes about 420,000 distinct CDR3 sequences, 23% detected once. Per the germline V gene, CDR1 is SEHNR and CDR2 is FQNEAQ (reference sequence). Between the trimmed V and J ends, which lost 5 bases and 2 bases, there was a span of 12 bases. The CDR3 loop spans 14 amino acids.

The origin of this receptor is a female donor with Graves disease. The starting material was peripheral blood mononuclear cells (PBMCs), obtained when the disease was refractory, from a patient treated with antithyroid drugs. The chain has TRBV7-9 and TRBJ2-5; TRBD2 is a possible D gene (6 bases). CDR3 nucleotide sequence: TGTGCCAGCAGCGTAACAGCGGGTCAAGAGACCCAGTACTTC. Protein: CASSVTAGQETQYF. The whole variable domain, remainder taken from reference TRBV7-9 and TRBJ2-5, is DTGVSQNPRHKITKRGQNVTFRCDPISEHNRLYWYRQTLGQGPEFLTYFQNEAQLEKSRLLSDRFSAERPKGSFSTLEIQRTEQGDSAMYLCASSVTAGQETQYFGPGTRLLVL.